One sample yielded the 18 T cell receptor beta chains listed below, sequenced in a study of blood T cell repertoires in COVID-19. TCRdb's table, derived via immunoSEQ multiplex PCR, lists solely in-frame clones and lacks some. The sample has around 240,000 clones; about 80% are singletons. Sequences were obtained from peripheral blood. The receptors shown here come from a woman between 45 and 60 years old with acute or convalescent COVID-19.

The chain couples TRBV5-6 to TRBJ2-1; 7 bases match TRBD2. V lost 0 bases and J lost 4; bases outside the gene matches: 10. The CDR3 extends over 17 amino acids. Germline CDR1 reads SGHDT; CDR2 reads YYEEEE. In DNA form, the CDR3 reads TGTGCCAGCAGCTTGGCCTTTGGCGGGAGTATATACAATGAGCAGTTCTTC. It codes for CASSLAFGGSIYNEQFF.

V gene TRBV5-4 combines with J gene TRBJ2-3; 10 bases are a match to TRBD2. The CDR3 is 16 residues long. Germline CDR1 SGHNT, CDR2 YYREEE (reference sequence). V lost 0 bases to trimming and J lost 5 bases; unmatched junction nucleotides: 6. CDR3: CASSLALAGARDTQYF. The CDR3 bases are TGTGCCAGCAGCTTGGCTCTAGCGGGAGCGAGAGATACGCAGTATTTT.

The CDR3 loop reads CASSVGQGAPTNTGELFF. In nucleotides, the CDR3 is TGTGCCAGCAGCGTAGGACAGGGAGCCCCCACGAACACCGGGGAGCTGTTTTTT. The rearrangement uses TRBV9 and TRBJ2-2; 7 bases agree with TRBD1. Trimming cost V 0 bases and J 0 bases; bases outside gene matches: 8. The germline V gene has CDR1 SGDLS and CDR2 YYNGEE. The CDR3 sequence is 18 residues long.

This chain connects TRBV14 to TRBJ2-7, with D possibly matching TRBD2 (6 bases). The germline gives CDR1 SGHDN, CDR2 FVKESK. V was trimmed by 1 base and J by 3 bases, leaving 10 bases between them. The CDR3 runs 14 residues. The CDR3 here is CASSQGLVNYEQYF. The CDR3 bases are TGTGCCAGCAGCCAAGGACTAGTCAACTACGAGCAGTACTTC.

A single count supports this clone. This CDR3 reads CATSRGTDNSPLHF. The CDR3 DNA is TGTGCCACCAGCAGAGGGACAGATAATTCACCCCTCCACTTT. The chain recombines TRBV15 with TRBJ1-6, with D possibly being TRBD1 (6 bases). The CDR3 covers 14 residues. Trimming removed 1 base from V and 5 bases from J, with 6 bases in between. Germline CDR1 is LNHNV and CDR2 is YYDKDF (reference sequence).

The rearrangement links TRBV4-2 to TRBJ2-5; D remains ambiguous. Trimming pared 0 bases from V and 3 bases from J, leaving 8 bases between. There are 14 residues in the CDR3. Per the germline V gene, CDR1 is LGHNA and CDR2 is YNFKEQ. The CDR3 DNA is TGTGCCAGCAGCCAAGATCGAGGCGAAGAGACCCAGTACTTC. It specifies CASSQDRGEETQYF.

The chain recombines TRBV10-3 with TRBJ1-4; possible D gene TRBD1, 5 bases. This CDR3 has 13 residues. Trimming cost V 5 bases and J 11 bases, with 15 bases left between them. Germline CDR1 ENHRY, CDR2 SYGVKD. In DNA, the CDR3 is TGTGCCATCAGTCCAGACAGCCCAGGGAAACTGTTTTTT. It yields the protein CAISPDSPGKLFF.

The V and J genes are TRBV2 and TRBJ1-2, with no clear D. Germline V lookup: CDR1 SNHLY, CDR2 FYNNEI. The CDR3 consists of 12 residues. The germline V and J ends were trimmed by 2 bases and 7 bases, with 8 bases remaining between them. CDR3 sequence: CASSELGSGYTF. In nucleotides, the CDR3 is TGTGCCAGCAGTGAATTAGGGAGTGGCTACACCTTC.

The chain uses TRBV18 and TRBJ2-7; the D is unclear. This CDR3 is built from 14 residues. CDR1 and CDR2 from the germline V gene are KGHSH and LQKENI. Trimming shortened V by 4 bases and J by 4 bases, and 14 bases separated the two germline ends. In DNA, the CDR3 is TGTGCCAGCTCACAGGCAGGATCAGGATACGAGCAGTACTTC. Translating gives CASSQAGSGYEQYF.

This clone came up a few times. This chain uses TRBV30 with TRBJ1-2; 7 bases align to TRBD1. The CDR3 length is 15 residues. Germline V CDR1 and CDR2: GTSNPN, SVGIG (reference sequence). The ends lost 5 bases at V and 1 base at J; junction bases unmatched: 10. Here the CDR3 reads CAWHRDRTYNYGYTF. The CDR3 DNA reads TGTGCCTGGCACCGGGACAGAACGTATAACTATGGCTACACCTTC. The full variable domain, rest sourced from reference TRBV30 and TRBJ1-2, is SQTIHQWPATLVQPVGSPLSLECTVEGTSNPNLYWYRQAAGRGLQLLFYSVGIGQISSEVPQNLSASRPQDRQFILSSKKLLLSDSGFYLCAWHRDRTYNYGYTFGSGTRLTVV.

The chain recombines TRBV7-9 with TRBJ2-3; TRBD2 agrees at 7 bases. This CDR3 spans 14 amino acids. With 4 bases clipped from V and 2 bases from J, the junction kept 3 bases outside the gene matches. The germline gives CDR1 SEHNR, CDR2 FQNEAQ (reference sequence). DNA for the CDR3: TGTGCCAGCAGCTCCAGGGACTACACAGATACGCAGTATTTT. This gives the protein CASSSRDYTDTQYF.

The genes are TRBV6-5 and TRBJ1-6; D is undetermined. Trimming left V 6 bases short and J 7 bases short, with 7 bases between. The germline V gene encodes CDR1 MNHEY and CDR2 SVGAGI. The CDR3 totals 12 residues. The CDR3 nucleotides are TGTGCCAGCAGCCTCAGGAATTCACCCCTCCACTTT. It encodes CASSLRNSPLHF.

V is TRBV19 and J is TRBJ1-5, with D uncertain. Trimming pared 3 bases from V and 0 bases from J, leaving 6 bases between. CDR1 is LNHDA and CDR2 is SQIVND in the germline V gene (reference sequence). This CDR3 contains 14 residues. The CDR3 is CASSIQISNQPQHF. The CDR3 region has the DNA TGTGCCAGTAGTATCCAGATTAGCAATCAGCCCCAGCATTTT.

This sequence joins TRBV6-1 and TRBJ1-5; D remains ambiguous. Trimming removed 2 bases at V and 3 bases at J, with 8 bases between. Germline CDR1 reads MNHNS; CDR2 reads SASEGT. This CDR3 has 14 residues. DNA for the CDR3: TGTGCCAGCAGTGAAAGCCCTTCCAATCAGCCCCAGCATTTT. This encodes CASSESPSNQPQHF.

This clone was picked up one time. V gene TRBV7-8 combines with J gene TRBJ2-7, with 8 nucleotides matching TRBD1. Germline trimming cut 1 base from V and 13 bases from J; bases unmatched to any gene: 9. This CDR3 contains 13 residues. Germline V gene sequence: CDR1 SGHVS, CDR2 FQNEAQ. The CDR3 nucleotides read TGTGCCAGCAGCTTAGGCCCCGCAGGGGGCAACTACTTC. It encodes CASSLGPAGGNYF. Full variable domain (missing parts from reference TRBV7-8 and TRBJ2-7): GAGVSQSPRYKVAKRGQDVALRCDPISGHVSLFWYQQALGQGPEFLTYFQNEAQLDKSGLPSDRFFAERPEGSVSTLKIQRTQQEDSAVYLCASSLGPAGGNYFGPGTRLTVT.

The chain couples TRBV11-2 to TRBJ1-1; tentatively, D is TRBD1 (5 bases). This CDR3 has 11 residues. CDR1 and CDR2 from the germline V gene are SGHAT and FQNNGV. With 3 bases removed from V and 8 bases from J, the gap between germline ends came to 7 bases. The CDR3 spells CASSFYREAFF. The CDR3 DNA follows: TGTGCCAGCAGCTTTTACAGGGAAGCTTTCTTT.

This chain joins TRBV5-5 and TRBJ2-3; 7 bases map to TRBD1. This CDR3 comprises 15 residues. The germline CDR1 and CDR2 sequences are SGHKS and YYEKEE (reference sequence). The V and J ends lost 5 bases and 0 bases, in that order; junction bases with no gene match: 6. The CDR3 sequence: CASSFRDRSTDTQYF. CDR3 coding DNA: TGTGCCAGCAGTTTCAGGGACAGAAGCACAGATACGCAGTATTTT.

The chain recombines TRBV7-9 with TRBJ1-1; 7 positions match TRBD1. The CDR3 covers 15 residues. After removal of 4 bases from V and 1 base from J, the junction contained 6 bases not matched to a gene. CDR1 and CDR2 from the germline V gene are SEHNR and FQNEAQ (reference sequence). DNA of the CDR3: TGTGCCAGCAGCTATAAGGGACAGTCGAACACTGAAGCTTTCTTT. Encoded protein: CASSYKGQSNTEAFF.